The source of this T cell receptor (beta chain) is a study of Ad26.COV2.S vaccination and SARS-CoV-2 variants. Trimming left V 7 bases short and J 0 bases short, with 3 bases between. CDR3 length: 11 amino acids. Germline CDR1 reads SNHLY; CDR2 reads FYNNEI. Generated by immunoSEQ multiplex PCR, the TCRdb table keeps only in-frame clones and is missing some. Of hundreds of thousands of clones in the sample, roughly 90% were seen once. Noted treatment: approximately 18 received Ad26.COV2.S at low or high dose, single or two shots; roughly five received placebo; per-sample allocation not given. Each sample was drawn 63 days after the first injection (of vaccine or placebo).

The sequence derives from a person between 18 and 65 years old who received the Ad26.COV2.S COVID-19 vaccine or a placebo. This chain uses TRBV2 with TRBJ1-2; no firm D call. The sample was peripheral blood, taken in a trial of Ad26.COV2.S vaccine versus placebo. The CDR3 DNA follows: TGTGCCAGCACCCCTAACTATGGCTACACCTTC. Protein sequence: CASTPNYGYTF.